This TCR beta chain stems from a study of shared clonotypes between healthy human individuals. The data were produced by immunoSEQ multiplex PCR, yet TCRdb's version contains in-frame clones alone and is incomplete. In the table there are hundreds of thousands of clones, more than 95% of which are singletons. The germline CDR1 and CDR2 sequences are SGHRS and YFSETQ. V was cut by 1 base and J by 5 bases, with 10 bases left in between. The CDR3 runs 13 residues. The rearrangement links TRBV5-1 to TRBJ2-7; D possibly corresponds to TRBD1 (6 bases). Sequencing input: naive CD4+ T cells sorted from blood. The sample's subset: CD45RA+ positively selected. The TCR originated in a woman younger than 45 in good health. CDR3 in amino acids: CASSLLGAHEQYF. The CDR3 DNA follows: TGCGCCAGCAGCTTGTTGGGGGCCCACGAGCAGTACTTC. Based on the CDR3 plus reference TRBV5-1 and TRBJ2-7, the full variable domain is KAGVTQTPRYLIKTRGQQVTLSCSPISGHRSVSWYQQTPGQGLQFLFEYFSETQRNKGNFPGRFSGRQFSNSRSEMNVSTLELGDSALYLCASSLLGAHEQYFGPGTRLTVT.